This T cell receptor (beta chain) was documented in a study of early T cells in non-severe SARS-CoV-2 infection. With 6 bases clipped from V and 3 bases from J, the junction kept 2 bases outside the gene matches. The CDR3 runs 13 residues. From germline, CDR1 is ENHRY and CDR2 SYGVKD. This clonotype was counted ten times or more. TCRdb called the 5' RACE reads again in MiXCR, with one record for every CDR3 protein. The sample contains tens of thousands of distinct CDR3 sequences, more than 9.5% of which appear only once. V is TRBV10-3 and J is TRBJ1-5, with TRBD1 matching 7 bases. Sequencing was performed on whole blood, taken at baseline. The sequence was collected from an adult who was a healthcare worker with PCR-confirmed SARS-CoV-2 infection or an uninfected control (not recorded which). Here the CDR3 DNA reads TGTGCCATCAGGGACAGGCCCAATCAGCCCCAGCATTTT. Protein sequence: CAIRDRPNQPQHF.